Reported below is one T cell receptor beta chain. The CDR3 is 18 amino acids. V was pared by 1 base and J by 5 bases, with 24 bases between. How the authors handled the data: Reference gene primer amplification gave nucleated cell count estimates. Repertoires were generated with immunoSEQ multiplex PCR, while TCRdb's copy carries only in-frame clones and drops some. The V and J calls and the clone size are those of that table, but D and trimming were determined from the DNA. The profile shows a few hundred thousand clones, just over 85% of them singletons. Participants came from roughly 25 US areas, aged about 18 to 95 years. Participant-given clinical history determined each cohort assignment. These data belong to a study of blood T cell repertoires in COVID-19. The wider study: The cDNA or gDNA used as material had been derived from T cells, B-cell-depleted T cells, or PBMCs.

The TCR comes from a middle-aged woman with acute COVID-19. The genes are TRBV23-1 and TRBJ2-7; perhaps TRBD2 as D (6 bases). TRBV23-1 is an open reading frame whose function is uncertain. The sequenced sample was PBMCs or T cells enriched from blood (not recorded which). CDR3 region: CASSQFTQNRERSDEQYF. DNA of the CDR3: TGCGCCAGCAGTCAATTTACTCAGAATCGGGAGCGATCGGACGAGCAGTACTTC.